The 9 T cell receptor beta chains listed next were all sequenced from one sample in a study of T cell responses to AZD1222 COVID-19 vaccine (dated by TCRdb to the early 2020s). The receptor library was made with the immunoSEQ multiplex PCR assay. The source is immuneACCESS, and TCRdb retained only in-frame sequences with V and J called. Part of the clones is not carried over; for the studies checked, unresolved V genes explain less than half of this, and the remainder is unexplained. Counted in this sample were about 110,000 clones; around 88% of them appeared once. The top ten clonotypes cover less than 6% of the sample. Reading the label with the study, this specimen's time point is: baseline before first vaccination. Specimen: peripheral blood, collected on day 0 of AZD1222 vaccination. Receptors were obtained from an adult in good health.

The chain employs TRBV19 and TRBJ1-1, with D uncertain. Germline-derived CDR1 and CDR2 are LNHDA and SQIVND (reference sequence). The V end lost 5 bases, the J end lost 3 bases, and 19 bases lay between the germline ends. The CDR3 is 16 residues long. The CDR3 DNA reads TGTGCCAGTAGTCAAAATTCCGTCGTGGGTGACACTGAAGCTTTCTTT. Translation gives CASSQNSVVGDTEAFF.

The chain has TRBV5-7 and TRBJ2-5, with D perhaps TRBD1 (5 bases). TRBV5-7 is an open reading frame, and its role is uncertain. V was clipped by 4 bases and J by 1 base, with 11 bases between them. CDR3 length: 14 amino acids. CDR3 sequence (DNA): TGTGCCAGCAGCCCAGGGCCCTCCCAAGAGACCCAGTACTTC. Its translation is CASSPGPSQETQYF.

Only one count was recorded for this clone. The chain employs TRBV6-2 or TRBV6-3 and TRBJ1-1; tentative D call: TRBD1 (6 bases). CDR1 MNHEY and CDR2 SVGEGT come from the germline V gene. Trimming shortened V by 6 bases and J by 5 bases, and 13 bases separated the two germline ends. The CDR3 totals 13 residues. The CDR3 loop is CASSPQGGTEAFF. The CDR3 bases are TGTGCCAGCAGCCCACAAGGGGGAACTGAAGCTTTCTTT.

The V and J genes are TRBV2 and TRBJ1-1, with 8 nucleotides matching TRBD1. Germline CDR1 is SNHLY and CDR2 is FYNNEI. With 4 bases clipped from V and 1 base from J, the junction kept 5 bases outside the gene matches. The CDR3 is made up of 15 amino acids. Here the CDR3 DNA reads TGTGCCAGCAGTGCCCGCGGGACAGGGAACACTGAAGCTTTCTTT. This translates into CASSARGTGNTEAFF. Drawing the rest from reference TRBV2 and TRBJ1-1, the complete variable domain is EPEVTQTPSHQVTQMGQEVILRCVPISNHLYFYWYRQILGQKVEFLVSFYNNEISEKSEIFDDQFSVERPDGSNFTLKIRSTKLEDSAMYFCASSARGTGNTEAFFGQGTRLTVV.

This chain links TRBV11-1 with TRBJ1-2; D possibly corresponds to TRBD1 (5 bases). Trimming left V 5 bases short and J 1 base short, with 11 bases between. Germline V gene data show CDR1 as SGHAT and CDR2 as FQDESV (reference sequence). The CDR3 is 14 amino acids. CDR3 DNA: TGTGCCAGCAGCGAGGGACTTTATAACTATGGCTACACCTTC. As protein: CASSEGLYNYGYTF.

A single count supports this clone. The chain is built from TRBV5-6 and TRBJ2-2; TRBD2 might be the D (7 bases). V lost 3 bases and J lost 3, with 15 bases in between. CDR3 size: 16 residues. Germline V lookup: CDR1 SGHDT, CDR2 YYEEEE. CDR3 coding DNA: TGTGCCAGCAGCTCCTTGTTAGGGGGGGACACCGGGGAGCTGTTTTTT. Its translation: CASSSLLGGDTGELFF.

The rearrangement uses TRBV2 and TRBJ2-3; D call uncertain. Trimming removed 9 bases at V and 0 bases at J, with 7 bases between. Germline V lookup: CDR1 SNHLY, CDR2 FYNNEI. The CDR3 is 12 residues long. CDR3 in amino acids: CASGYSTDTQYF. CDR3 nucleotide sequence: TGTGCCAGTGGGTATAGCACAGATACGCAGTATTTT.

The chain joins TRBV5-1 to TRBJ1-1, with D tentatively TRBD1 (5 bases). Trimming removed 0 bases at V and 5 bases at J, with 14 bases between. CDR1 SGHRS and CDR2 YFSETQ come from the germline V gene. The CDR3 runs 15 residues. The CDR3 reads CASSLDQGLGTEAFF. DNA for the CDR3: TGCGCCAGCAGCTTGGACCAGGGCTTAGGGACTGAAGCTTTCTTT.

The chain employs TRBV9 and TRBJ1-1; D not certain. Looked up from germline, CDR1 is SGDLS and CDR2 is YYNGEE. The CDR3 loop spans 14 amino acids. Trimming removed 0 bases at V and 2 bases at J, with 8 bases between. The CDR3 coding sequence is TGTGCCAGCAGCGTAGCTTGGGTCAACACTGAAGCTTTCTTT. As protein: CASSVAWVNTEAFF. The variable domain in full, with the rest retrieved from reference TRBV9 and TRBJ1-1, is DSGVTQTPKHLITATGQRVTLRCSPRSGDLSVYWYQQSLDQGLQFLIQYYNGEERAKGNILERFSAQQFPDLHSELNLSSLELGDSALYFCASSVAWVNTEAFFGQGTRLTVV.